These T cell receptor beta chains were read from a single sample in a study of response to subunit inactivated influenza vaccine. TCRdb ran MiXCR on the RT-PCR reads and lists one entry per CDR3 protein. The table includes 150,000 or so distinct CDR3 sequences, over 8.5% detected once. The specimen was CD8+ T cells sorted from PBMCs, collected around 2 years after vaccination. The receptors were gathered from a man between 50 and 69 years old who received an inactivated influenza vaccine. Both conserved end residues are part of each CDR3. A D gene is named only where the DNA matches it firmly. Not all rows give a size; the values are once, few, many and, for expanded clones, a class.

j_call clone_size d_call v_call cdr3_aa cdr3_nt
TRBJ2-1 . . TRBV7-9 CASSLGGRNEQFF TGTGCCAGCAGCTTAGGGGGTAGAAATGAGCAGTTCTTC
TRBJ2-7 . TRBD1 TRBV11-2 CASSLGTGTGFEQYF TGTGCCAGCAGCTTAGGGACCGGGACAGGGTTCGAGCAGTACTTC
TRBJ2-7 . . TRBV20-1 CSARDPGFNPLYEQYF TGCAGTGCTAGAGACCCGGGATTTAATCCTCTCTACGAGCAGTACTTC
TRBJ2-7 many . TRBV6-5 CASSFVDETYEQYF TGTGCCAGCAGTTTTGTAGATGAGACCTACGAGCAGTACTTC
TRBJ2-7 many TRBD2 TRBV4-1 CASSQIAGGNYEQYF TGCGCCAGCAGCCAAATTGCGGGGGGGAACTACGAGCAGTACTTC
TRBJ2-7 . TRBD2 TRBV2 CASSGFAASGRARGNEQYF TGTGCCAGCAGTGGGTTCGCAGCTAGCGGGAGGGCCCGAGGGAACGAGCAGTACTTC
TRBJ2-7 . TRBD2 TRBV7-2 CASSPIAGGAYEQYF TGTGCCAGCAGCCCGATAGCGGGAGGGGCCTACGAGCAGTACTTC
TRBJ2-7 many TRBD2 TRBV12-3/TRBV12-4 CASSLVAGGYEQYF TGTGCCAGCAGTTTGGTAGCGGGAGGGTACGAGCAGTACTTC
TRBJ1-2 . . TRBV3-1 CASSQVFYGYGYTF TGTGCCAGCAGCCAGGTTTTTTACGGCTATGGCTACACCTTC
TRBJ2-7 few TRBD1 TRBV12-3/TRBV12-4 CASSRPGQAPEQYF TGTGCCAGCAGTCGACCGGGACAGGCCCCCGAGCAGTACTTC
TRBJ2-7 many . TRBV9 CASSVGRVMGEQYF TGTGCCAGCAGCGTAGGCAGGGTGATGGGAGAGCAGTACTTC
TRBJ2-3 many . TRBV12-3/TRBV12-4 CASRPGGSTDTQYF TGTGCCAGCAGGCCCGGGGGTAGCACAGATACGCAGTATTTT
TRBJ2-1 few TRBD2 TRBV20-1 CSARDLPSGSLEQFF TGCAGTGCTAGAGATCTTCCTAGCGGGAGTCTTGAGCAGTTCTTC
TRBJ2-1 . TRBD2 TRBV20-1 CSARDGLAGGGEQFF TGCAGTGCTAGAGATGGGCTAGCGGGAGGAGGGGAGCAGTTCTTC
TRBJ2-1 . TRBD1 TRBV20-1 CSADPGTGLVEQFF TGCAGTGCTGACCCCGGGACAGGGCTGGTCGAGCAGTTCTTC
TRBJ2-1 . . TRBV11-2 CASSLGLRSEQFF TGTGCCAGCAGCTTAGGTTTGCGGTCTGAGCAGTTCTTC
TRBJ2-7 many . TRBV10-3 CAISEQGQTYEQYF TGTGCCATCAGTGAGCAGGGACAAACCTACGAGCAGTACTTC
TRBJ2-7 . . TRBV6-1 CASTPSEGNFYEQYF TGTGCCAGCACTCCATCAGAGGGGAACTTCTACGAGCAGTACTTC
TRBJ2-7 few TRBD1 TRBV6-1 CASSQVGTGDHEQYF TGTGCCAGCAGCCAAGTCGGGACAGGGGACCACGAGCAGTACTTC
TRBJ1-4 many TRBD1 TRBV12-3/TRBV12-4 CASSWGMTGLELFF TGTGCCAGCAGTTGGGGAATGACAGGGTTGGAACTGTTTTTT
TRBJ2-5 few TRBD1 TRBV4-1 CASSRTEGGTETQYF TGCGCCAGCAGCCGAACGGAAGGGGGCACGGAGACCCAGTACTTC
TRBJ1-6 many . TRBV7-6 CASSLESSYNSPLHF TGTGCCAGCAGCTTAGAGAGCTCCTATAATTCACCCCTCCACTTT
TRBJ1-1 . . TRBV20-1 CSAMAPATYVNTEAFF TGCAGTGCTATGGCCCCAGCGACCTATGTGAACACTGAAGCTTTCTTT
TRBJ2-7 few . TRBV29-1 CSVGPYYGEQYF TGCAGCGTTGGGCCCTACTATGGCGAGCAGTACTTC
TRBJ2-3 few TRBD2 TRBV27 CASSKGTSGTADTQYF TGTGCCAGCAGTAAGGGGACTAGCGGGACGGCAGATACGCAGTATTTT
TRBJ2-7 . . TRBV28 CASSSTLGGEQYF TGTGCCAGCAGTTCCACTCTTGGCGGCGAGCAGTACTTC
TRBJ2-3 many . TRBV10-3 CAISDFLDTQYF TGTGCCATCAGTGATTTCCTAGATACGCAGTATTTT
TRBJ2-3 . TRBD2 TRBV12-3/TRBV12-4 CASSLTSGGVDTQYF TGTGCCAGCAGTTTAACTAGCGGGGGAGTAGATACGCAGTATTTT
TRBJ2-2 few . TRBV6-5 CASSYVGLGGELFF TGTGCCAGCAGTTATGTGGGGTTAGGCGGGGAGCTGTTTTTT
TRBJ2-1 . TRBD1 TRBV4-3 CASSQRLQGATEQFF TGCGCCAGCAGCCAACGCCTTCAGGGGGCGACTGAGCAGTTCTTC
TRBJ1-1 . . TRBV29-1 CSAAGTVNTEAFF TGCAGCGCCGCCGGGACTGTAAACACTGAAGCTTTCTTT
TRBJ2-7 many TRBD1 TRBV7-8 CASSFDRESTSYEQYF TGTGCCAGCAGCTTCGACAGGGAATCGACATCCTACGAGCAGTACTTC
TRBJ2-7 few TRBD1 TRBV5-1 CASSGGTGAYEQYF TGCGCCAGCAGCGGGGGGACAGGGGCCTACGAGCAGTACTTC
TRBJ2-2 . . TRBV11-2 CASSRSEGLAGELFF TGTGCCAGCAGCCGCTCGGAAGGGCTGGCCGGGGAGCTGTTTTTT
TRBJ2-7 . . TRBV7-6 CASSLTSGFYEQYF TGTGCCAGCAGCTTAACCTCAGGGTTCTACGAGCAGTACTTC
TRBJ2-2 few . TRBV25-1 CASRQGRTGELFF TGTGCCAGCAGACAGGGTAGGACCGGGGAGCTGTTTTTT
TRBJ2-2 few TRBD2 TRBV20-1 CSARGVYYSGSRYTGELFF TGCAGTGCTAGGGGGGTCTACTATAGCGGGAGTCGATACACCGGGGAGCTGTTTTTT
TRBJ2-3 . . TRBV5-6 CASSAVVASDTQYF TGTGCCAGCAGCGCGGTCGTGGCATCCGATACGCAGTATTTT
TRBJ2-3 . TRBD2 TRBV20-1 CSAKGWTSGTDTQYF TGCAGTGCTAAAGGCTGGACTAGCGGTACAGATACGCAGTATTTT
TRBJ2-2 few TRBD1 TRBV29-1 CSVERTGGTGELFF TGCAGCGTTGAAAGGACAGGGGGCACCGGGGAGCTGTTTTTT
TRBJ1-1 . TRBD1 TRBV6-1 CATNTGGPTEAFF TGTGCCACAAACACAGGGGGCCCCACTGAAGCTTTCTTT
TRBJ1-3 few . TRBV4-3 CASSQEGRSGNTIYF TGCGCCAGCAGCCAAGAGGGACGGTCGGGAAACACCATATATTTT
TRBJ2-1 . TRBD2 TRBV4-3 CASSQDRALAGGYNEQFF TGCGCCAGCAGCCAAGATAGGGCACTAGCGGGAGGGTACAATGAGCAGTTCTTC
TRBJ2-5 . . TRBV7-8 CASSLGPFLVGETQYF TGTGCCAGCAGCTTAGGGCCCTTCCTGGTGGGAGAGACCCAGTACTTC
TRBJ2-3 . . TRBV27 CASSLFDTDTQYF TGTGCCAGCAGTTTATTTGACACAGATACGCAGTATTTT
TRBJ2-5 . . TRBV6-2/TRBV6-3 CASSYSEIGRLETQYF TGTGCCAGCAGTTACTCGGAAATCGGCAGGCTAGAGACCCAGTACTTC
TRBJ1-5 . . TRBV21-1 CASSKGKGGCYNQPQHF TGTGCCAGCAGCAAAGGGAAGGGGGGATGCTACAATCAGCCCCAGCATTTT
TRBJ2-5 few . TRBV6-2/TRBV6-3 CASSYVGRQETQYF TGTGCCAGCAGTTACGTGGGTAGGCAAGAGACCCAGTACTTC
TRBJ2-1 many TRBD1 TRBV10-2 CASTGGYSLNEQFF TGCGCCAGTACAGGGGGCTATTCCCTCAATGAGCAGTTCTTC
TRBJ2-3 . TRBD2 TRBV9 CASSAPSGGFTDTQYF TGTGCCAGCAGCGCCCCTTCGGGAGGGTTCACAGATACGCAGTATTTT
TRBJ1-5 . . TRBV5-1 CASSLAPTGVIGNQPQHF TGCGCCAGCAGCTTGGCCCCGACAGGAGTTATTGGCAATCAGCCCCAGCATTTT
TRBJ1-1 . . TRBV19 CASSWGLTEAFF TGTGCCAGTAGTTGGGGACTCACTGAAGCTTTCTTT
TRBJ2-1 few TRBD2 TRBV4-2 CASSQESGGAPPYNEQFF TGTGCCAGCAGCCAGGAAAGCGGGGGGGCCCCCCCCTACAATGAGCAGTTCTTC
TRBJ1-2 few . TRBV11-2 CASSLVAGLYGYTF TGTGCCAGCAGCTTAGTGGCAGGCCTCTATGGCTACACCTTC
TRBJ2-7 . . TRBV6-2/TRBV6-3 CASSPSFYEQYF TGTGCCAGCAGTCCATCCTTCTACGAGCAGTACTTC
TRBJ2-7 . . TRBV2 CASTGGSYEQYF TGTGCCAGCACCGGGGGATCCTACGAGCAGTACTTC
TRBJ1-1 . . TRBV30 CAWSVQSTEAFF TGTGCCTGGAGTGTACAATCCACTGAAGCTTTCTTT
TRBJ1-2 . TRBD1 TRBV6-2/TRBV6-3 CASSYRDRGPHNYGNTF TGTGCCAGCAGCTACCGCGACAGGGGCCCTCATAACTATGGCAACACCTTC
TRBJ1-5 . TRBD1 TRBV7-9 CASSLGQGAGNQPQHF TGTGCCAGCAGCTTGGGACAGGGGGCTGGCAATCAGCCCCAGCATTTT